This T cell receptor beta chain stems from a study of blood T cell repertoires in COVID-19. The overall study: PBMCs, B-cell-depleted T cells, or T cells were the source of the cDNA or gDNA that made up the material.

The CDR3 has 15 residues. Trimming took 7 bases from V and 2 from J, leaving 15 bases between them. The germline V gene encodes CDR1 MNHEY and CDR2 SVGAGI. In the authors' workflow: By means of reference gene primer amplification, nucleated cell counts were estimated. The method was immunoSEQ multiplex PCR; TCRdb's version includes in-frame clones alone and lacks a portion of them. Clone size and V and J calls were adopted from that table, with D and trimming inferred from the DNA. The data contain approximately 150,000 clones, roughly 91% of them singletons. This sequence joins TRBV6-5 and TRBJ1-5; D is perhaps TRBD1 (6 bases). The TCR originated in a man aged 18 to 29 with COVID-19, enrolled during active disease. The sequencing sample was made of peripheral blood. CDR3 in amino acids: CASTSGPGGNQPQHF. The CDR3 DNA follows: TGTGCCAGCACGTCGGGGCCAGGGGGCAATCAGCCCCAGCATTTT.